The clone carrying this TCR beta chain was counted a few times. Its antigen is unidentified. TCRdb itself ran the RT-PCR reads through MiXCR, one entry per CDR3 protein. The sample yields fewer than 800,000 distinct CDR3 sequences, 15% to 17% seen once. The data are from a study of response to subunit inactivated influenza vaccine. The study, taken as a whole, reports: Each seasonal flu vaccination may recruit only limited new T cells, authors suggested.

This CDR3 has 14 amino acids. The junction had 4 bases not matched to a gene; V was cut back by 3 bases and J by 2 bases. Per germline, CDR1 MGHRA and CDR2 YSYEKL. The chain carries TRBV4-1 and TRBJ2-7, with 7 bases aligning to TRBD1. The source of this sequence is a man aged 45-65 years who received an inactivated influenza vaccine. The specimen was PBMCs from blood, collected 11 to 12 days after vaccination. The CDR3 region has the DNA TGCGCCAGCAGCCACGTGACAGGGACCTACGAGCAGTACTTC. As protein: CASSHVTGTYEQYF.